A selection of T cell receptor beta chains follows, all from one sample in a study of CD8+ T cells in alopecia areata. TCRdb's copy holds only in-frame clones and misses some; the assay was immunoSEQ multiplex PCR. The sample includes roughly 98,000 clones, roughly three fifths of them seen just once. This specimen consisted of CD8+ T cells sorted from blood, obtained at week 4, from a patient treated with tofacitinib. The receptor source for this set is a human donor with alopecia areata. The CDR3 runs from the conserved cysteine through the conserved F or W. A D gene is named only where the DNA matches it firmly. Clone sizes are given selectively: once, few, many, or a class where the clone is expanded.

v_gene,abundance,d_gene,j_gene,CDR3aa,CDR3nt
TRBV29-1,NA,NA,TRBJ2-7,CSVEGLEGTYEQYF,TGCAGCGTTGAAGGGTTGGAGGGGACCTACGAGCAGTACTTC
TRBV7-9,NA,NA,TRBJ2-7,CASSPGGSYEQYF,TGTGCCAGCAGCCCCGGGGGCTCCTACGAGCAGTACTTC
TRBV14,NA,TRBD2,TRBJ2-3,CASSRPTSGATDTQYF,TGTGCCAGCAGCCGCCCTACTAGCGGCGCCACAGATACGCAGTATTTT
TRBV2,NA,NA,TRBJ1-3,CASSEVWQSSSIYF,TGTGCCAGCAGTGAAGTGTGGCAGTCGAGCTCCATATATTTT
TRBV4-1,once,TRBD1,TRBJ1-5,CASSPETGGPDQPQHF,TGCGCCAGCAGCCCAGAGACAGGGGGCCCCGATCAGCCCCAGCATTTT
TRBV5-8,NA,NA,TRBJ2-7,CASSFRGGAYEQYF,TGTGCCAGCAGCTTTAGAGGTGGCGCCTACGAGCAGTACTTC
TRBV7-6,NA,NA,TRBJ2-7,CASSPQPSVGIYEQYF,TGTGCCAGCAGCCCCCAACCTAGTGTGGGTATCTACGAGCAGTACTTC
TRBV29-1,NA,TRBD2,TRBJ2-7,CSVSGATSYEQYF,TGCAGCGTTAGCGGGGCTACCTCCTACGAGCAGTACTTC
TRBV7-9,NA,TRBD1,TRBJ2-7,CAIGKGQTSYEQYF,TGTGCCATCGGCAAGGGACAGACCTCCTACGAGCAGTACTTC
TRBV30,NA,TRBD2,TRBJ2-1,CAWSVRVLAGRRGDNEQFF,TGTGCCTGGAGTGTCAGGGTCCTAGCGGGAAGACGGGGGGACAATGAGCAGTTCTTC
TRBV7-9,NA,TRBD2,TRBJ2-2,CASSLFLAGGIPNTGELFF,TGTGCCAGCAGCTTATTTTTAGCGGGAGGGATACCGAACACCGGGGAGCTGTTTTTT
TRBV28,NA,NA,TRBJ2-6,CASSSGGANVLTF,TGTGCCAGCAGTTCGGGTGGGGCCAACGTCCTGACTTTC
TRBV7-2,NA,NA,TRBJ2-2,CASSPAAVPGPGELFF,TGTGCCAGCAGCCCCGCAGCCGTCCCGGGACCCGGGGAGCTGTTTTTT
TRBV7-8,once,TRBD2,TRBJ2-1,CASSSYSGRGQPILDNEQFF,TGTGCCAGCAGCTCCTATAGCGGGAGGGGACAACCAATTCTCGACAATGAGCAGTTCTTC
TRBV4-1,NA,TRBD2,TRBJ2-1,CASSQDPLAGGLPYNEQFF,TGCGCCAGCAGCCAAGATCCGCTAGCGGGGGGCCTGCCCTACAATGAGCAGTTCTTC
TRBV18,few,NA,TRBJ2-1,CASSQLGPSSYNEQFF,TGTGCCAGCTCCCAACTCGGGCCTAGCTCCTACAATGAGCAGTTCTTC
TRBV27,NA,NA,TRBJ2-6,CASRSGANVLTF,TGTGCCAGCCGCTCTGGGGCCAACGTCCTGACTTTC
TRBV7-8,NA,NA,TRBJ2-3,CASSGGNTDTQYF,TGTGCCAGCAGTGGGGGAAACACAGATACGCAGTATTTT
TRBV5-1,NA,NA,TRBJ2-7,CASSLGTGLARGYEQYF,TGCGCCAGCAGCTTGGGCACAGGGCTCGCTCGGGGCTACGAGCAGTACTTC
TRBV19,few,TRBD2,TRBJ2-7,CASSAGSGYEQYF,TGTGCCAGTAGTGCCGGTAGCGGGTACGAGCAGTACTTC
TRBV5-1,NA,NA,TRBJ2-7,CASSLVYGSTYEQYF,TGCGCCAGCAGCTTGGTCTACGGCAGTACCTACGAGCAGTACTTC
TRBV9,many,TRBD1,TRBJ2-7,CASSVLTGAEQYF,TGTGCCAGCAGCGTATTAACAGGGGCCGAGCAGTACTTC
TRBV5-6,NA,NA,TRBJ1-2,CASSLALGTGYTF,TGTGCCAGCAGCTTGGCCCTAGGGACCGGCTACACCTTC
TRBV4-1,NA,NA,TRBJ2-5,CASSRLSGDETQYF,TGTGCCAGCAGCCGACTTAGTGGGGACGAGACCCAGTACTTC
TRBV7-6,few,NA,TRBJ2-3,CASSASGWTDTQYF,TGTGCCAGCAGCGCAAGTGGGTGGACAGATACGCAGTATTTT
TRBV28,NA,NA,TRBJ2-2,CASNKRGGELFF,TGTGCCAGCAATAAAAGGGGCGGGGAGCTGTTTTTT
TRBV27,NA,NA,TRBJ2-1,CASSPIWRGRVNEQFF,TGTGCCAGCAGCCCCATTTGGAGGGGGCGCGTCAATGAGCAGTTCTTC
TRBV6-5,NA,NA,TRBJ2-1,CASGQGEQFF,TGTGCCAGCGGTCAGGGTGAGCAGTTCTTC
TRBV6-1,once,NA,TRBJ1-2,CASSGPVEGSFNYGYTF,TGTGCCAGCAGTGGCCCGGTGGAGGGAAGTTTTAACTATGGCTACACCTTC
TRBV27,NA,NA,TRBJ2-7,CASSVQVSYEQYF,TGTGCCAGCAGTGTACAGGTCTCCTACGAGCAGTACTTC
TRBV28,NA,NA,TRBJ2-1,CASSTQGFNEQFF,TGTGCCAGCAGTACACAGGGATTCAATGAGCAGTTCTTC
TRBV27,NA,NA,TRBJ2-5,CASRPGLIGQETQYF,TGTGCCAGCAGACCTGGACTTATAGGCCAAGAGACCCAGTACTTC
TRBV6-5,NA,NA,TRBJ2-2,CASSYSRANTGELFF,TGTGCCAGCAGTTACTCGAGGGCAAACACCGGGGAGCTGTTTTTT
TRBV7-8,NA,TRBD1,TRBJ1-1,CASSSITGGWNTEAFF,TGTGCCAGCAGCTCCATCACAGGGGGCTGGAACACTGAAGCTTTCTTT
TRBV7-9,NA,NA,TRBJ2-3,CASSLEADTQYF,TGTGCCAGCAGCTTAGAGGCAGATACGCAGTATTTT
TRBV29-1,few,NA,TRBJ2-7,CSVGQMEGTYEQYF,TGCAGCGTTGGACAAATGGAGGGAACCTACGAGCAGTACTTC
TRBV6-1,NA,NA,TRBJ2-4,CASSDRPLAKNIQYF,TGTGCCAGCAGTGACAGGCCCTTGGCCAAAAACATTCAGTACTTC
TRBV19,NA,NA,TRBJ2-7,CASSQNEAYEQYF,TGTGCCAGTAGCCAGAACGAGGCCTACGAGCAGTACTTC
TRBV10-3,NA,NA,TRBJ1-1,CAISESPSNTEAFF,TGTGCCATCAGTGAGTCTCCCTCGAACACTGAAGCTTTCTTT
TRBV27,NA,NA,TRBJ2-7,CASSSYLVGEQYF,TGTGCCAGCAGTTCCTATCTGGTAGGTGAGCAGTACTTC
TRBV2,few,TRBD1,TRBJ1-6,CASTDRGYNSPLHF,TGTGCCAGCACTGACAGGGGGTACAATTCACCCCTCCACTTT
TRBV30,NA,NA,TRBJ1-2,CAWSEGNYGYTF,TGTGCCTGGAGTGAGGGGAACTATGGCTACACCTTC
TRBV15,NA,TRBD1,TRBJ2-1,CATSKSGTGTYNEQFF,TGTGCCACCAGCAAATCCGGGACAGGGACCTACAATGAGCAGTTCTTC
TRBV27,few,NA,TRBJ2-2,CASSLLGGTTGELFF,TGTGCCAGCAGTTTATTGGGGGGAACCACCGGGGAGCTGTTTTTT
TRBV2,NA,NA,TRBJ2-4,CASERPGEPGHAKNIQYF,TGTGCCAGCGAAAGGCCCGGGGAACCGGGACATGCCAAAAACATTCAGTACTTC
TRBV5-1,NA,TRBD2,TRBJ2-1,CASSPSPRGGYNEQFF,TGCGCCAGCAGCCCCTCCCCCCGGGGGGGCTACAATGAGCAGTTCTTC
TRBV5-1,NA,TRBD1,TRBJ2-5,CASSQPRDRDQETQYF,TGCGCCAGCAGCCAACCCCGGGACAGGGACCAAGAGACCCAGTACTTC
TRBV29-1,NA,NA,TRBJ2-3,CSVTGVNTDTQYF,TGCAGCGTCACGGGGGTTAACACAGATACGCAGTATTTT